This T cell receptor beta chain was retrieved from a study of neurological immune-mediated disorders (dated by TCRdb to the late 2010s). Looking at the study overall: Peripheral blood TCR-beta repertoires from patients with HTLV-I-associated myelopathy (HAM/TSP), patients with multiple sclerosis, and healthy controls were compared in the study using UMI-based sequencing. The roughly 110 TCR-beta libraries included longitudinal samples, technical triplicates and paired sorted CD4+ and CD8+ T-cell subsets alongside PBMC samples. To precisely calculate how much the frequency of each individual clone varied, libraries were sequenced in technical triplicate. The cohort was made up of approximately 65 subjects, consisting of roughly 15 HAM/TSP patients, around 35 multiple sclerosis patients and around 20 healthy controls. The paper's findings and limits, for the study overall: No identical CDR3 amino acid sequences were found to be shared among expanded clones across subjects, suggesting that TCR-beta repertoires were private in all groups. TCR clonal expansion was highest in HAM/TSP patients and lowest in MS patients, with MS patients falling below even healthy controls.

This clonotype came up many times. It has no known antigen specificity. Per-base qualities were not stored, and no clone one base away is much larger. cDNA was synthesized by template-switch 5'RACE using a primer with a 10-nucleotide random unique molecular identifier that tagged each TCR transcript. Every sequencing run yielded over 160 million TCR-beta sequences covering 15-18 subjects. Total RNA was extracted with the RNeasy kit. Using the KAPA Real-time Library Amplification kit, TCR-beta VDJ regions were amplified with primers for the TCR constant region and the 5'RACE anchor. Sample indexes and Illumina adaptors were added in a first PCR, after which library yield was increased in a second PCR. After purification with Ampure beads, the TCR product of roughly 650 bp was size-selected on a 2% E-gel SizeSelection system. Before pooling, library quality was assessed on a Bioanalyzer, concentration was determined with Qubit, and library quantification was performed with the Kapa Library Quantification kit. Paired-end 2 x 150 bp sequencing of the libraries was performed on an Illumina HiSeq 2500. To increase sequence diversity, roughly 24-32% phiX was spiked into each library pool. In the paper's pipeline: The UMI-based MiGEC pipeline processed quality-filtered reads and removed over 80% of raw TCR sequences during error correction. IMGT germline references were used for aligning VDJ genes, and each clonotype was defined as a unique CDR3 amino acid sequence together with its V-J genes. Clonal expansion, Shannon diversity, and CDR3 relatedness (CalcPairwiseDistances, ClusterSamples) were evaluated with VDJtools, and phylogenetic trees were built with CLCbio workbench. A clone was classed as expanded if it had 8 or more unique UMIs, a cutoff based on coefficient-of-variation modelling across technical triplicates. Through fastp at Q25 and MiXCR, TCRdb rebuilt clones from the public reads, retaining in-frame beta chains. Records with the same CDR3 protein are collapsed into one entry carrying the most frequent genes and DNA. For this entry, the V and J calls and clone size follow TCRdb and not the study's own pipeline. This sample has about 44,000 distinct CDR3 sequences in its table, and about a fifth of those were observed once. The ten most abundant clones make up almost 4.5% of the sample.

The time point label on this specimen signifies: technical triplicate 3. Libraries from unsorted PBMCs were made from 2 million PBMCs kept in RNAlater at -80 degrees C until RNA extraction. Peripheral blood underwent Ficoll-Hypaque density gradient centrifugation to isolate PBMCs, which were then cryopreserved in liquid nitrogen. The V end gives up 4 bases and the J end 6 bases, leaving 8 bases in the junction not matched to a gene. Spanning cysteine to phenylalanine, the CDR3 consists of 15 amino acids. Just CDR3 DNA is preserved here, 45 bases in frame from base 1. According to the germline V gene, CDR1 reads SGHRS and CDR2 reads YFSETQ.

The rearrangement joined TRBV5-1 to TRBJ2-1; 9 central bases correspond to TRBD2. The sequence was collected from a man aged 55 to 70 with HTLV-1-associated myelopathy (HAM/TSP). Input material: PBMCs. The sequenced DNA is TGCGCCAGCAGCAAAACAGGGACTAGCATCAATGAGCAGTTCTTC. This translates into CASSKTGTSINEQFF.